This T cell receptor (beta chain) appears in the sequencing data of a study of blood T cell repertoires in COVID-19. Study-wide context: Collection of acute and convalescent COVID-19 samples took place in the United States, Italy and Spain. The analysed material was cDNA or gDNA that came from T cells, B-cell-depleted T cells, or PBMCs.

Study processing details: Amplification from reference gene primers served as the basis for estimated nucleated cell counts. Clones were sequenced by immunoSEQ multiplex PCR, and TCRdb holds only the in-frame ones, with some missing. The V and J calls and clone size come from that table; D and trimming were worked out from the DNA. The sample yields around 230,000 clones, roughly 85% seen once. Trimming took 4 bases from V and 6 from J; bases not matched to a gene: 7. The CDR3 consists of 15 residues. Per the germline V gene, CDR1 is SGHRS and CDR2 is YFSETQ. What was sequenced was peripheral blood. This sequence joins TRBV5-1 and TRBJ2-4; 10 bases match TRBD1. This TCR derives from a woman aged 65 to 85 with active or convalescent COVID-19. The CDR3 reads CASSGGWDRGNIQYF. CDR3 bases: TGCGCCAGCAGCGGGGGCTGGGACAGGGGAAACATTCAGTACTTC. The whole variable domain, remainder taken from reference TRBV5-1 and TRBJ2-4, is KAGVTQTPRYLIKTRGQQVTLSCSPISGHRSVSWYQQTPGQGLQFLFEYFSETQRNKGNFPGRFSGRQFSNSRSEMNVSTLELGDSALYLCASSGGWDRGNIQYFGAGTRLSVL.